The 16 T cell receptor beta chains reported below all come from one sample, sequenced in a study of blood T cell repertoires in COVID-19 (dated by TCRdb to the early 2020s). The library was built by means of the immunoSEQ multiplex PCR assay. TCRdb obtained this table from immuneACCESS and retained in-frame rearrangements with V and J assigned. These tables miss some clones; where compared with another copy, unresolved V genes account for less than half of the shortfall, and the remainder is unexplained. The sample yields roughly 100,000 clones; approximately 77% were counted once. The ten largest clonotypes hold roughly a tenth of the sample. Sample: peripheral blood. The receptors shown here come from a woman aged 80 or over with acute or convalescent COVID-19.

The rearrangement joins TRBV12-3 or TRBV12-4 to TRBJ1-6; D call uncertain. The CDR3 is 13 residues long. Between the trimmed V and J ends, which lost 8 bases and 7 bases, there was a span of 12 bases. The CDR3 nucleotides read TGTGCCAGCGGACGGGAGTGGAATTCACCCCTCCACTTT. It translates to CASGREWNSPLHF.

The chain couples TRBV28 to TRBJ1-1; D unclear. V shed 5 bases and J shed 3 bases, with 10 bases lying between them. The CDR3 consists of 13 residues. CDR1 and CDR2 (germline): MDHEN, SYDVKM. The CDR3 loop reads CASSLPQDTEAFF. Here the CDR3 DNA reads TGTGCCAGCAGTCTCCCCCAGGACACTGAAGCTTTCTTT.

The chain recombines TRBV4-2 with TRBJ2-7; 7 bases match TRBD1. Germline CDR1 is LGHNA and CDR2 is YNFKEQ. The CDR3 sequence is 14 residues long. The V gene end was trimmed by 0 bases and the J gene end by 3 bases; junction bases not matched to a gene: 2. This CDR3 reads CASSQDRGNYEQYF. CDR3 nucleotide sequence: TGTGCCAGCAGCCAAGACAGGGGGAACTACGAGCAGTACTTC.

In DNA, the CDR3 is TGTGCCAGTGTCCCCACTGATAGGGGGAGCGGCTACACCTTC. This codes for CASVPTDRGSGYTF. The V call is TRBV19, the J call TRBJ1-2; D perhaps matches TRBD1 (6 bases). This CDR3 has 14 amino acids. Germline V lookup: CDR1 LNHDA, CDR2 SQIVND (reference sequence). V shed 8 bases and J shed 8 bases, with 21 bases lying between them.

This clone was recorded only once. The J gene is TRBJ1-6, the V gene TRBV6-5; no definite D call. The CDR3 is 16 residues long. Trimming cost V 0 bases and J 6 bases, with 12 bases left between them. CDR1 is MNHEY and CDR2 is SVGAGI in the germline V gene. CDR3 in DNA: TGTGCCAGCAGTTACTCCCGAGGTACTGTTAATTCACCCCTCCACTTT. It encodes CASSYSRGTVNSPLHF.

The rearrangement uses TRBV6-5 and TRBJ2-7; weak D call: TRBD1 (5 bases). Germline V lookup: CDR1 MNHEY, CDR2 SVGAGI. The CDR3 runs to 15 residues. Between the trimmed V and J ends, which lost 3 bases and 4 bases, there was a span of 16 bases. CDR3 sequence: CASSYSPTGIYEQYF. Written as DNA, the CDR3 is TGTGCCAGCAGTTATTCCCCTACAGGAATTTACGAGCAGTACTTC.

In its sample, this clone was seen once. The J gene is TRBJ2-1, the V gene TRBV18, with TRBD2 matching 8 bases. Per the germline V gene, CDR1 is KGHSH and CDR2 is LQKENI. Unmatched junction bases numbered 8, after V lost 11 bases and J lost 2 bases. The CDR3 is 14 residues long. The CDR3 loop is CASQTSDTYNEQFF. For the CDR3, the DNA is TGTGCCTCACAGACTAGCGACACCTACAATGAGCAGTTCTTC.

The gene calls are TRBV23-1 and TRBJ2-1; 8 bases are shared with TRBD2. TRBV23-1 is an ORF for which the function is uncertain. V lost 1 base, J lost 3 bases, and 11 bases stayed unmatched. The CDR3 runs 18 residues. The CDR3 loop reads CASSQYGLGREDYNEQFF. The DNA for the CDR3 is TGCGCCAGCAGTCAATACGGACTCGGGCGGGAGGACTACAATGAGCAGTTCTTC.

The chain employs TRBV18 and TRBJ2-5, with D perhaps TRBD1 (5 bases). CDR1 and CDR2 (germline): KGHSH, LQKENI. The V end lost 6 bases, the J end lost 0 bases, and 11 bases lay between the germline ends. The CDR3 runs to 14 residues. CDR3 region: CASSPDRYQETQYF. CDR3 DNA sequence: TGTGCCAGCTCCCCCGACAGATACCAAGAGACCCAGTACTTC. Combining the CDR3 with reference TRBV18 and TRBJ2-5 gives the whole variable domain NAGVMQNPRHLVRRRGQEARLRCSPMKGHSHVYWYRQLPEEGLKFMVYLQKENIIDESGMPKERFSAEFPKEGPSILRIQQVVRGDSAAYFCASSPDRYQETQYFGPGTRLLVL.

This chain links TRBV10-3 with TRBJ1-2; D is perhaps TRBD1 (6 bases). The CDR3 runs to 14 residues. V was clipped by 0 bases and J by 2 bases, with 7 bases between them. Germline CDR1 ENHRY, CDR2 SYGVKD. Here the CDR3 reads CAISESGANYGYTF. As DNA, the CDR3 is TGTGCCATCAGTGAGTCGGGGGCGAACTATGGCTACACCTTC.

In its sample, this clone was seen a few times. This sequence joins TRBV2 and TRBJ1-2, with D possibly being TRBD1 (6 bases). The CDR3 extends over 13 amino acids. Germline V gene data show CDR1 as SNHLY and CDR2 as FYNNEI. Trimming took 6 bases from V and 5 from J, leaving 13 bases between them. The CDR3 sequence: CASSSDSLYGYTF. The CDR3 DNA is TGTGCCAGCAGCTCGGACAGCCTATATGGCTACACCTTC.

The chain recombines TRBV6-6 with TRBJ1-3; D is unclear. Trimming stripped 4 bases from V and 2 bases from J, with 12 bases between. The CDR3 totals 15 residues. CDR1 and CDR2 (germline): MNHNY, SVGAGI (reference sequence). In DNA, the CDR3 is TGTGCCAGCAGTTTAGCAGCCGAAACTGGAAACACCATATATTTT. Residues: CASSLAAETGNTIYF.

V is TRBV7-2 and J is TRBJ2-5; D is ambiguous. V gave up 2 bases and J gave up 3 bases, with 7 bases separating them. Germline CDR1 SGHTA, CDR2 FQGNSA. The CDR3 is made up of 13 amino acids. CDR3 sequence reads: CASSLIQEETQYF. The CDR3, as DNA: TGTGCCAGCAGCTTAATCCAGGAAGAGACCCAGTACTTC.

The V gene is TRBV15, the J gene TRBJ2-2; TRBD1 might be the D (7 bases). CDR3 size: 15 residues. CDR1 and CDR2 from the germline V gene are LNHNV and YYDKDF (reference sequence). Trimming took off 1 base at V and 6 bases at J, with 12 bases between the two ends. CDR3 bases: TGTGCCACCAGCAGAGTCAGGGGGGCGCCCGGGGAGCTGTTTTTT. Its protein is CATSRVRGAPGELFF.

This clone appeared a few times. J is TRBJ1-2 and V is TRBV11-3; D remains ambiguous. V shed 1 base and J shed 6 bases, with 15 bases lying between them. Germline CDR1 is SGHNT and CDR2 is YENEEA. The CDR3 sequence is 15 residues long. The CDR3 DNA is TGTGCCAGCAGCTTAGCCCCCCGCAGCGCGGATGGCTACACCTTC. Amino acid sequence: CASSLAPRSADGYTF.

The CDR3 nucleotides are TGTGCTAGTGGTTTGAGTGACAGGGGGGGGACCCAGTACTTC. Its translation is CASGLSDRGGTQYF. This chain uses TRBV12-5 with TRBJ2-5; TRBD1 aligns across 9 bases. Trimming removed 2 bases from V and 7 bases from J; junction bases left unmatched: 5. This CDR3 is 14 amino acids long. The germline V gene has CDR1 LGHNT and CDR2 FRNRAP.